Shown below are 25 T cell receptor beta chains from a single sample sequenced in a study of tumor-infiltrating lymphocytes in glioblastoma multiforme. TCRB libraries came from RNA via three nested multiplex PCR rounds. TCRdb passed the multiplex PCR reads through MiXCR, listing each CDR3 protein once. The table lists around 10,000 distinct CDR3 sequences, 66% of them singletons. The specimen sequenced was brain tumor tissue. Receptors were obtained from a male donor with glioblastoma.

The CDR3 nucleotides read TGTGCCAGCAGCACCCGGGAGGCTAGGACCCACAACGGGCAGTTCTTC. Residues: CASSTREARTHNGQFF. V gene TRBV7-2 combines with J gene TRBJ2-1; 7 bases align to TRBD2. Germline lookup yields CDR1 SGHTA and CDR2 FQGNSA. V was pared by 5 bases and J by 12 bases, with 19 bases of the junction left unmatched. The CDR3 spans 16 residues.

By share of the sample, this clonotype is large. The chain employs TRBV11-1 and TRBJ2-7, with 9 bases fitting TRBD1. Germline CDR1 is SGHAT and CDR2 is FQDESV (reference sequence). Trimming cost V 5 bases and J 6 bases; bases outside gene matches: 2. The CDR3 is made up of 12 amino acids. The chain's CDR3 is CASSGQGREQYF. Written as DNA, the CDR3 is TGTGCCAGCAGCGGACAGGGGCGCGAGCAGTACTTC.

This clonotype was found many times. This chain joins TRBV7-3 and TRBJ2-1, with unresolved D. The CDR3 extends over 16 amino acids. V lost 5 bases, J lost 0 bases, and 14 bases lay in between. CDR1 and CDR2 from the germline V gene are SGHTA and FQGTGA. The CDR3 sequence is CASSLRRQSSYNEQFF. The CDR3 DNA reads TGTGCCAGCAGCCTAAGACGTCAGAGCTCCTACAATGAGCAGTTCTTC. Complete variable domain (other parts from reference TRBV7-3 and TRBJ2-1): GAGVSQTPSNKVTEKGKYVELRCDPISGHTALYWYRQSLGQGPEFLIYFQGTGAADDSGLPNDRFFAVRPEGSVSTLKIQRTERGDSAVYLCASSLRRQSSYNEQFFGPGTRLTVL.

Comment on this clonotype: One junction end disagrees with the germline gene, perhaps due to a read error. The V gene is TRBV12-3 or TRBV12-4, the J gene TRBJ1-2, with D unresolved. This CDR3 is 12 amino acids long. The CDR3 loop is CASSSTSFGYTF. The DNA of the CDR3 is TGTGCGAGCAGTTCCACAAGTTTCGGCTACACCTTC.

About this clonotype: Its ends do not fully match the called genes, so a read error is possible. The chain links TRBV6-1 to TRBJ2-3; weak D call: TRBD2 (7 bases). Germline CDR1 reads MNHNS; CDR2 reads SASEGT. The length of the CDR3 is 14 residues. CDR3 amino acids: CASSHRGGADTQYF. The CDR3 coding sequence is TGTGCCAGCAGTCACCGAGGGGGGGCCGATACACAGTATTTT.

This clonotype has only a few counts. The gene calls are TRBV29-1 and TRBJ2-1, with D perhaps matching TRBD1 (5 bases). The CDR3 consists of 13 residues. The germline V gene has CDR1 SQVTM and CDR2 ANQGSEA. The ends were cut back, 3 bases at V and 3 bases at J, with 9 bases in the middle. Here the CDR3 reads CSVDETDYNEQFF. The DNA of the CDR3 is TGCAGCGTTGATGAGACAGACTACAATGAGCAGTTCTTC.

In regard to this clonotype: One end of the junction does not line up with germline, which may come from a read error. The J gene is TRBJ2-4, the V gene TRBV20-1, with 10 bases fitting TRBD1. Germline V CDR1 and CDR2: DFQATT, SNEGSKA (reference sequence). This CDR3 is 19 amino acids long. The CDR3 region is CSARDPDRGIRKAKNILYF. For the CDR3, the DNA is TGCAGTGCTAGAGATCCGGACAGGGGGATTCGGAAAGCCAAGAACATTCTGTACTTC.

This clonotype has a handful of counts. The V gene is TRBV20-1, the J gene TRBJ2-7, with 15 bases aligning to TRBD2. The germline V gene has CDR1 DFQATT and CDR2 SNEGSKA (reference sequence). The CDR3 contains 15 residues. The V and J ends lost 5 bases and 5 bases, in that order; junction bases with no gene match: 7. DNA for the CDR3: TGCAGTGCTCAGGGACTAGCGGGAGGAAGACACGAGCAGTACTTC. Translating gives CSAQGLAGGRHEQYF.

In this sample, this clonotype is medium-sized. The CDR3 coding sequence is TGTGCCAGCAGTCTGATGCCAGGGACAGGGGGCGCTTATGGCTACACCTTC. Amino acids: CASSLMPGTGGAYGYTF. The rearrangement joins TRBV12-3 or TRBV12-4 to TRBJ1-2; 12 positions match TRBD1. V lost 5 bases to trimming and J lost 5 bases; unmatched junction nucleotides: 12. This CDR3 is built from 17 residues.

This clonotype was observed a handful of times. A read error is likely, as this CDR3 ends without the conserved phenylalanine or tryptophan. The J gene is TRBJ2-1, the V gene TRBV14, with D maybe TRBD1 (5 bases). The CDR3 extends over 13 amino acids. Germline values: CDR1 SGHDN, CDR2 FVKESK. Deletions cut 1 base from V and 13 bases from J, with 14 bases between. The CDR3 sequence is CASSQVLGLEQFL. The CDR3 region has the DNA TGTGCCAGCAGCCAAGTTCTGGGGCTCGAACAGTTCCTC.

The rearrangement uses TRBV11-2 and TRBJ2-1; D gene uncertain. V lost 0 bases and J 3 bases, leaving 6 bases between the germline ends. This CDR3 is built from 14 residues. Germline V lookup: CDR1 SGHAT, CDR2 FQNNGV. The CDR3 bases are TGTGCCAGCAGCTTAGATGCCAGCTACAATGAGCAGTTCTTC. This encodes CASSLDASYNEQFF.

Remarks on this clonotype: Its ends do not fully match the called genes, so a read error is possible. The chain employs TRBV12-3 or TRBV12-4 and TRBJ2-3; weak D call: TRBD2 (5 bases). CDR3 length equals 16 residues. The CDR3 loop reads CASTPLAGWDRDTRYF. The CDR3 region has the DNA TGTGCCAGCACCCCCCTAGCAGGTTGGGATAGAGATACGCGGTATTTT.

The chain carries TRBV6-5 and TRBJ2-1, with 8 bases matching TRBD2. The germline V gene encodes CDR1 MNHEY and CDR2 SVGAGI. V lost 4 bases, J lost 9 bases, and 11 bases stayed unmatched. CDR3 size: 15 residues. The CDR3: CASSCRGGREGEQFF. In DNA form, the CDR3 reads TGTGCCAGCAGTTGTCGGGGGGGACGGGAGGGTGAGCAGTTCTTC.

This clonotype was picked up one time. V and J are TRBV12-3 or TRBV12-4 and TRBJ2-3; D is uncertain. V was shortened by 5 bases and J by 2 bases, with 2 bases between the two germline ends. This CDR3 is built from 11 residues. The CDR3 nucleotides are TGTGCCAGCAGTAACACAGATACGCAGTATTTT. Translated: CASSNTDTQYF.

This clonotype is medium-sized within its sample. The CDR3 protein is CAISESTSGGYEQYF. DNA for the CDR3: TGTGCCATCAGTGAGTCGACTAGCGGGGGATACGAGCAGTACTTC. V gene TRBV10-3 combines with J gene TRBJ2-7, with 12 nucleotides matching TRBD2. The germline gives CDR1 ENHRY, CDR2 SYGVKD. The CDR3 is 15 residues long. The V gene end was trimmed by 0 bases and the J gene end by 4 bases; junction bases not matched to a gene: 1.

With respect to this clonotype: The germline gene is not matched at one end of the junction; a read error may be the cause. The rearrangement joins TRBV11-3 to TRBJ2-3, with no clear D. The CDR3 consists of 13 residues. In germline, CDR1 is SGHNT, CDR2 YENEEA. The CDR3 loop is CAISPKDTDTQYF. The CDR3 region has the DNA TGTGCCATCAGCCCGAAGGACACAGATACGCAGTATTTT.

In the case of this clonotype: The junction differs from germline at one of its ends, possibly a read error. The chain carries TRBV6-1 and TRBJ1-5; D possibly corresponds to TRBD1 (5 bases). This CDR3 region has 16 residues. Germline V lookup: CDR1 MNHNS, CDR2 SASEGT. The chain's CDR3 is CASSQRGGQAKQHQHF. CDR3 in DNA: TGTGCCAGCAGCCAGAGGGGCGGGCAGGCTAAACAGCACCAGCATTTT.

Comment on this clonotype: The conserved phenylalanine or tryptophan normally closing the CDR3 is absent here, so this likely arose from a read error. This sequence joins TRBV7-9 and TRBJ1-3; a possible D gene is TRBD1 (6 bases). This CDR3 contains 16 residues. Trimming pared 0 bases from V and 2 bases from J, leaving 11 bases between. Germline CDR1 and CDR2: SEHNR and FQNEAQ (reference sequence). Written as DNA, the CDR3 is TGTGCCAGCAGCTTAGCTACAGGGTTCACTGGAAACACCATATATTCT. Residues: CASSLATGFTGNTIYS.

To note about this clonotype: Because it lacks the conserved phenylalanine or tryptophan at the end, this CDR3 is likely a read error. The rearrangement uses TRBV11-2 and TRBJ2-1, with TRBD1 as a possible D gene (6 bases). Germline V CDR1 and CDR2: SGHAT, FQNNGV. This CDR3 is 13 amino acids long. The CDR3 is CASSLERGNDQFS. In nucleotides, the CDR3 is TGTGCCAGCAGCTTAGAAAGGGGGAATGACCAGTTCTCC.

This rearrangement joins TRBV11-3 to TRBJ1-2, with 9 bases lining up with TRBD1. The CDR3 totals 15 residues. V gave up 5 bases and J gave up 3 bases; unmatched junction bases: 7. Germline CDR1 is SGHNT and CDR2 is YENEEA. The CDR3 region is CASSIRDRDYYGYTF. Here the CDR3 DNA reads TGTGCCAGCAGCATCCGGGACAGGGACTACTATGGCTACACCTTC.

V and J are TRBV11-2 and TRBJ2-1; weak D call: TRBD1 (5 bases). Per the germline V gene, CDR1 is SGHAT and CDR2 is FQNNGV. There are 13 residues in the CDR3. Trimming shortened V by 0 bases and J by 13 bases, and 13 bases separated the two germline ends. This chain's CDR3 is CASSLDRGTDQFF. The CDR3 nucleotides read TGTGCCAGCAGCTTAGATAGGGGTACTGATCAGTTCTTC.

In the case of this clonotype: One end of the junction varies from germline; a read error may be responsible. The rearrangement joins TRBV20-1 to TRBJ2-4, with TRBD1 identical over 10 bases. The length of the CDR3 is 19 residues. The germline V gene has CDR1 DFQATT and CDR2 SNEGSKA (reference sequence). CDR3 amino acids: CGAEDPDRGIRKAKNIQYF. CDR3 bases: TGCGGTGCTGAAGACCCGGACAGGGGGATTCGGAAAGCCAAAAACATTCAGTACTTC.

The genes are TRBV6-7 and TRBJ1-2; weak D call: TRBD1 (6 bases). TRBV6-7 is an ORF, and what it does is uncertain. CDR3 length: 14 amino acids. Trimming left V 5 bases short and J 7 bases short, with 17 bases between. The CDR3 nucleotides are TGTGCCAGCAGTCGTCCACAGGGATTACCTGGCTACACCTTC. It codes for CASSRPQGLPGYTF.

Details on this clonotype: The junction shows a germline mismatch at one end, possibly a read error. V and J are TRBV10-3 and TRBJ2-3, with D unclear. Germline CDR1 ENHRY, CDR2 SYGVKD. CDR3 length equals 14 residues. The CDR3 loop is CAISGWLPTDTQYF. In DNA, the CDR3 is TGTGCCATCAGTGGCTGGCTCCCCACAGATACTCAGTATTTT.

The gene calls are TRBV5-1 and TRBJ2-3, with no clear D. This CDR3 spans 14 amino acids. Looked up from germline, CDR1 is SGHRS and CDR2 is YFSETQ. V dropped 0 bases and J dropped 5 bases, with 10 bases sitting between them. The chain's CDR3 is CASSLGKIGDTQYF. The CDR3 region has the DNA TGCGCCAGCAGCTTGGGTAAGATCGGAGATACGCAGTATTTT.